The rows below give T cell receptor beta chains drawn from one sample of a study of T cells after yellow fever vaccination. TCRdb re-derived calls from the 5' RACE reads in MiXCR, one entry per CDR3 protein. The repertoire holds around 320,000 distinct CDR3 sequences, 3.5% to 4.5% seen once, with 15% to 20% in the top ten. Specimen: PBMCs, collected 15 days after the yellow fever booster vaccination. The receptors here all came from a man in his late teens or twenties who received the YFV17D yellow fever vaccine. CDR3s include the opening cysteine and the closing phenylalanine or tryptophan. The D gene is left open where the match is weak. Clone sizes are given selectively: once, few, many, or a class where the clone is expanded.

CASSTEGQTEAFF	TGTGCCAGCAGTACCGAGGGGCAGACTGAAGCTTTCTTT	NA	NA	TRBV6-5	TRBJ1-1
CATSGGFSNQPQHF	TGTGCCACCAGTGGAGGCTTTAGCAATCAGCCCCAGCATTTT	NA	NA	TRBV24-1	TRBJ1-5
CASNGQRTGELFF	TGCGCCAGCAATGGACAGCGCACCGGGGAGCTGTTTTTT	NA	few	TRBV5-1	TRBJ2-2
CASSQNLFGANVLTF	TGCGCCAGCAGCCAAAACCTTTTTGGGGCCAACGTCCTGACTTTC	NA	NA	TRBV4-3	TRBJ2-6
CASSSPAGDTQYF	TGTGCCAGCAGCTCGCCTGCCGGGGATACGCAGTATTTT	NA	few	TRBV7-3	TRBJ2-3
CASSLGQGAMNEQFF	TGTGCCAGCAGCTTGGGACAGGGGGCGATGAATGAGCAGTTCTTC	TRBD1	few	TRBV7-9	TRBJ2-1
CASSQQGRQPQHF	TGTGCCAGCAGCCAACAGGGGCGGCAGCCCCAGCATTTT	TRBD1	NA	TRBV27	TRBJ1-5
CSAPSGGVADTQYF	TGCAGTGCTCCTAGCGGGGGGGTTGCAGATACGCAGTATTTT	TRBD2	few	TRBV20-1	TRBJ2-3
CASRELGGSNQPQHF	TGTGCCAGCAGAGAGTTGGGAGGCAGCAATCAGCCCCAGCATTTT	NA	many	TRBV7-2	TRBJ1-5
CSAFDANTEAFF	TGCAGTGCTTTTGACGCGAACACTGAAGCTTTCTTT	NA	NA	TRBV20-1	TRBJ1-1
CASSLGLAGGLADTQYF	TGCGCCAGCAGCTTAGGACTAGCGGGGGGCCTCGCAGATACGCAGTATTTT	TRBD2	many	TRBV5-1	TRBJ2-3
CASSSTGTANTGELFF	TGCGCCAGCAGCTCAACCGGGACGGCGAACACCGGGGAGCTGTTTTTT	NA	many	TRBV5-1	TRBJ2-2
CASSQEEGAQPQHF	TGTGCCAGCAGCCAAGAGGAGGGAGCCCAGCCCCAGCATTTT	NA	many	TRBV4-2	TRBJ1-5
CASSLFPKAFF	TGTGCCAGCAGTTTATTCCCCAAGGCTTTCTTT	NA	few	TRBV28	TRBJ1-1
CASSIIGAWAYF	TGTGCCAGCAGCATAATAGGGGCCTGGGCGTACTTC	NA	many	TRBV7-2	TRBJ2-7
CASSFDYRGPYEQYF	TGTGCCAGCAGCTTCGATTACAGGGGTCCCTACGAGCAGTACTTC	TRBD1	few	TRBV11-2	TRBJ2-7
CASSPFGKSSGNTIYF	TGTGCCAGTAGTCCGTTCGGGAAGAGCTCTGGAAACACCATATATTTT	NA	NA	TRBV19	TRBJ1-3
CASSVGGGSHQPQHF	TGTGCCAGCAGCGTAGGGGGGGGTTCCCATCAGCCCCAGCATTTT	NA	many	TRBV9	TRBJ1-5